The 32 T cell receptor beta chains given below trace back to one sample, sequenced in a study of T cell responses to AZD1222 COVID-19 vaccine. The assay was immunoSEQ multiplex PCR, and TCRdb's table has in-frame clones only and misses some. The sample holds tens of thousands of clones, roughly nine tenths seen once. The sequencing here drew on peripheral blood, taken on day 0 of AZD1222 vaccination. Source of these receptors: an adult in good health.

The V gene is TRBV9, the J gene TRBJ2-5; D tentatively fits TRBD1 or TRBD2 (6 bases each). Looked up from germline, CDR1 is SGDLS and CDR2 is YYNGEE. Trimming took off 3 bases at V and 4 bases at J, with 13 bases between the two ends. This CDR3 is 14 amino acids long. This chain's CDR3 is CASSGPGAGETQYF. The CDR3 region has the DNA TGTGCCAGCAGCGGCCCGGGGGCCGGAGAGACCCAGTACTTC.

The chain is built from TRBV14 and TRBJ1-6; D unresolved. The CDR3 spans 13 residues. V was pared by 3 bases and J by 8 bases, with 8 bases between. CDR1 and CDR2 (germline): SGHDN, FVKESK. CDR3 sequence reads: CASSQEFYSPLHF. In DNA form, the CDR3 reads TGTGCCAGCAGCCAGGAATTCTATTCACCCCTCCACTTT. Complete variable domain (other parts from reference TRBV14 and TRBJ1-6): EAGVTQFPSHSVIEKGQTVTLRCDPISGHDNLYWYRRVMGKEIKFLLHFVKESKQDESGMPNNRFLAERTGGTYSTLKVQPAELEDSGVYFCASSQEFYSPLHFGNGTRLTVT.

The chain couples TRBV27 to TRBJ1-2; no clear D. Trimming removed 3 bases at V and 2 bases at J, with 13 bases between. Germline V lookup: CDR1 MNHEY, CDR2 SMNVEV (reference sequence). The CDR3 has 15 amino acids. Here the CDR3 reads CASSLVPEGNYGYTF. In DNA form, the CDR3 reads TGTGCCAGCAGTTTGGTCCCGGAAGGGAACTATGGCTACACCTTC.

CDR3 in amino acids: CASSPGTVVETQYF. For the CDR3, the DNA is TGTGCCAGCAGCCCAGGGACAGTGGTGGAGACCCAGTACTTC. This rearrangement joins TRBV7-9 to TRBJ2-5; 7 bases match TRBD1. The CDR3 has 14 residues. With V trimmed by 5 bases and J by 5 bases, 8 bases remained unmatched. Germline values: CDR1 SEHNR, CDR2 FQNEAQ (reference sequence). The full variable domain, rest sourced from reference TRBV7-9 and TRBJ2-5, is DTGVSQNPRHKITKRGQNVTFRCDPISEHNRLYWYRQTLGQGPEFLTYFQNEAQLEKSRLLSDRFSAERPKGSFSTLEIQRTEQGDSAMYLCASSPGTVVETQYFGPGTRLLVL.

This CDR3 is CAIRSGTGASNDQPQHF. In nucleotides, the CDR3 is TGTGCCATCAGGAGCGGGACAGGGGCGTCTAATGATCAGCCCCAGCATTTT. The V call is TRBV10-3, the J call TRBJ1-5; 10 nucleotides match TRBD1. V was pared by 6 bases and J by 5 bases, with 13 bases of the junction left unmatched. The germline gives CDR1 ENHRY, CDR2 SYGVKD. The CDR3 has 17 amino acids.

CDR3 residues: CASSLANYGYTF. As DNA, the CDR3 is TGCGCCAGCAGCTTGGCGAACTATGGCTACACCTTC. V gene TRBV5-1 combines with J gene TRBJ1-2; D remains unclear. Germline V gene lookup returns CDR1 SGHRS and CDR2 YFSETQ. The CDR3 is 12 amino acids. V lost 0 bases, J lost 2 bases, and 2 bases lay in between.

The rearrangement joins TRBV7-3 to TRBJ2-1, with D possibly being TRBD1 (5 bases). The germline V and J ends were trimmed by 5 bases and 0 bases, with 17 bases remaining between them. Germline-derived CDR1 and CDR2 are SGHTA and FQGTGA. This CDR3 comprises 17 residues. The chain's CDR3 is CASSKAIGQSSYNEQFF. In DNA form, the CDR3 reads TGTGCCAGCAGCAAAGCCATAGGACAAAGCTCCTACAATGAGCAGTTCTTC.

CDR3 residues: CASSVSNRDSLFYF. The CDR3 DNA sequence: TGTGCCAGCAGCGTCTCGAACCGGGACAGCCTTTTTTACTTC. The V gene is TRBV9, the J gene TRBJ2-5; 7 bases line up with TRBD1. The CDR3 loop spans 14 amino acids. V was pared by 2 bases and J by 14 bases, with 15 bases of the junction left unmatched. CDR1 is SGDLS, CDR2 YYNGEE, per germline. The complete variable domain, with remaining parts taken from reference TRBV9 and TRBJ2-5, reads DSGVTQTPKHLITATGQRVTLRCSPRSGDLSVYWYQQSLDQGLQFLIQYYNGEERAKGNILERFSAQQFPDLHSELNLSSLELGDSALYFCASSVSNRDSLFYFGPGTRLLVL.

This clone was seen a single time. The chain uses TRBV7-9 and TRBJ2-7; D may be TRBD1 (5 bases). Deletions cut 5 bases from V and 6 bases from J, with 14 bases between. This CDR3 region has 13 residues. Germline lookup yields CDR1 SEHNR and CDR2 FQNEAQ (reference sequence). The CDR3 coding sequence is TGTGCCAGCAGCCCGCGCCAGGGAATCGAGCAGTACTTC. Residues: CASSPRQGIEQYF.

The rearrangement joins TRBV11-2 to TRBJ1-2, with D unresolved. Germline assignment: CDR1 SGHAT and CDR2 FQNNGV. V lost 2 bases to trimming and J lost 2 bases, with 9 bases between them. The CDR3 totals 14 residues. Here the CDR3 reads CASSLYMQNYGYTF. DNA for the CDR3: TGTGCCAGCAGCTTATATATGCAGAACTATGGCTACACCTTC.

The chain has TRBV5-1 and TRBJ2-7; TRBD2 is a possible D gene (7 bases). Trimming stripped 0 bases from V and 2 bases from J, with 12 bases between. CDR1 and CDR2 from the germline V gene are SGHRS and YFSETQ. The CDR3 consists of 15 residues. As DNA, the CDR3 is TGCGCCAGCAGCTTGGCGGGGGGCAGCACCTACGAGCAGTACTTC. Encoded protein: CASSLAGGSTYEQYF.

In its sample, this clone was seen once. Here the CDR3 reads CASITGLAGGEETQYF. The CDR3 DNA follows: TGTGCCAGCATCACGGGACTAGCGGGGGGGGAAGAGACCCAGTACTTC. The V call is TRBV2, the J call TRBJ2-5, with 16 bases lining up with TRBD2. After removal of 7 bases from V and 3 bases from J, the junction contained 5 bases not matched to a gene. The CDR3 runs to 16 residues. The germline V gene encodes CDR1 SNHLY and CDR2 FYNNEI.

The chain links TRBV9 to TRBJ2-7; 9 bases align to TRBD1. Germline trimming cut 1 base from V and 3 bases from J; bases unmatched to any gene: 5. Germline values: CDR1 SGDLS, CDR2 YYNGEE. The CDR3 has 15 amino acids. The DNA for the CDR3 is TGTGCCAGCAGCGTACAACAGGGGGCATTCTACGAGCAGTACTTC. It translates to CASSVQQGAFYEQYF.

V and J are TRBV6-4 and TRBJ2-1, with TRBD2 identical over 9 bases. V shed 4 bases, J shed 12 bases, and the junction held 10 bases outside the gene matches. The CDR3 extends over 14 amino acids. Germline V gene lookup returns CDR1 MRHNA and CDR2 SNTAGT. The CDR3 DNA sequence: TGTGCCAGCAGTGTGGCGGGGGGGCCTGATCGGCAGTTCTTC. Translating gives CASSVAGGPDRQFF.

This chain connects TRBV5-1 to TRBJ2-3, with D possibly being TRBD2 (7 bases). CDR3 length: 16 amino acids. Germline CDR1 reads SGHRS; CDR2 reads YFSETQ. Deletions cut 0 bases from V and 4 bases from J, with 15 bases between. Here the CDR3 reads CASSLEGEGRADTQYF. For the CDR3, the DNA is TGCGCCAGCAGCTTGGAGGGGGAGGGCCGGGCAGATACGCAGTATTTT.

This chain uses TRBV6-6 with TRBJ1-2; a possible D gene is TRBD1 (5 bases). The CDR3 spans 15 residues. Germline V lookup: CDR1 MNHNY, CDR2 SVGAGI (reference sequence). The V gene lost 5 bases and the J gene lost 4 bases, with 17 bases spanning the gap. CDR3 sequence: CASSTQGRAVYGYTF. Here the CDR3 DNA reads TGTGCCAGCAGTACCCAGGGTCGGGCTGTCTATGGCTACACCTTC.

The chain joins TRBV5-5 to TRBJ1-1; 8 nucleotides align to TRBD1. Germline-derived CDR1 and CDR2 are SGHKS and YYEKEE (reference sequence). Trimming cost V 5 bases and J 4 bases; bases outside gene matches: 7. The CDR3 covers 14 residues. The CDR3 DNA follows: TGTGCCAGCAGACAGACAGGGGCGATCACTGAAGCTTTCTTT. Its protein is CASRQTGAITEAFF.

The chain links TRBV12-3 or TRBV12-4 to TRBJ1-2; D uncertain. The CDR3 is made up of 12 amino acids. V dropped 7 bases and J dropped 3 bases, with 9 bases sitting between them. The CDR3 DNA reads as TGTGCCAGCAACTCGCCGGACTATGGCTACACCTTC. Protein sequence: CASNSPDYGYTF.

The gene calls are TRBV19 and TRBJ1-2; D gene uncertain. This CDR3 has 14 residues. Trimming pared 1 base from V and 1 base from J, leaving 7 bases between. Germline CDR1 is LNHDA and CDR2 is SQIVND (reference sequence). DNA for the CDR3: TGTGCCAGTAGTATAGCTTCTCGTAACTATGGCTACACCTTC. This translates into CASSIASRNYGYTF.

The rearrangement links TRBV7-2 to TRBJ2-5; D unresolved. The CDR3 runs 14 residues. Trimming pared 1 base from V and 2 bases from J, leaving 8 bases between. In germline, CDR1 is SGHTA, CDR2 FQGNSA. The CDR3 sequence is CASSLEGIQETQYF. In DNA form, the CDR3 reads TGTGCCAGCAGCTTAGAAGGGATTCAAGAGACCCAGTACTTC.

The CDR3 region has the DNA TGTGCCAGCAGCCCGGAAGGGACAGCAGTACTGAACACTGAAGCTTTCTTT. It yields the protein CASSPEGTAVLNTEAFF. The chain has TRBV11-3 and TRBJ1-1; 7 bases are a match to TRBD1. CDR3 length equals 17 residues. With V trimmed by 5 bases and J by 0 bases, 12 bases remained unmatched. The V gene's germline CDR1 is SGHNT and CDR2 YENEEA. Full variable domain (rest looked up from reference TRBV11-3 and TRBJ1-1): EAGVVQSPRYKIIEKKQPVAFWCNPISGHNTLYWYLQNLGQGPELLIRYENEEAVDDSQLPKDRFSAERLKGVDSTLKIQPAELGDSAVYLCASSPEGTAVLNTEAFFGQGTRLTVV.

This sequence joins TRBV7-9 and TRBJ2-3, with TRBD2 as a possible D gene (6 bases). V shed 0 bases and J shed 2 bases, with 9 bases lying between them. The CDR3 is 15 residues long. CDR1 and CDR2 from the germline V gene are SEHNR and FQNEAQ (reference sequence). The CDR3 region is CASSLAGSNTDTQYF. CDR3 in DNA: TGTGCCAGCAGCTTAGCCGGGAGTAACACAGATACGCAGTATTTT. Variable domain in full (rest from reference TRBV7-9 and TRBJ2-3): DTGVSQNPRHKITKRGQNVTFRCDPISEHNRLYWYRQTLGQGPEFLTYFQNEAQLEKSRLLSDRFSAERPKGSFSTLEIQRTEQGDSAMYLCASSLAGSNTDTQYFGPGTRLTVL.

The sample holds one count of this clone. The CDR3 DNA reads TGTGCCAGCAGCCTAGAGGGACTCGGCAGGGGGCTAGGCTATGGCTACACCTTC. It specifies CASSLEGLGRGLGYGYTF. The genes are TRBV7-9 and TRBJ1-2; the match to TRBD1 covers 8 bases. CDR3 length: 18 residues. Germline V lookup: CDR1 SEHNR, CDR2 FQNEAQ (reference sequence). Germline trimming cut 5 bases from V and 4 bases from J; bases unmatched to any gene: 18.

The V and J genes are TRBV2 and TRBJ2-7; TRBD1 or TRBD2 may be the D gene (6 bases each). Germline assignment: CDR1 SNHLY and CDR2 FYNNEI. The CDR3 extends over 17 amino acids. Trimming cost V 5 bases and J 6 bases, with 26 bases left between them. The CDR3 loop is CASSFRDTSRGYGEQYF. DNA for the CDR3: TGTGCCAGCAGTTTCCGGGACACCTCTCGGGGGTATGGCGAGCAGTACTTC. Full variable domain (remainder filled in from reference TRBV2 and TRBJ2-7): EPEVTQTPSHQVTQMGQEVILRCVPISNHLYFYWYRQILGQKVEFLVSFYNNEISEKSEIFDDQFSVERPDGSNFTLKIRSTKLEDSAMYFCASSFRDTSRGYGEQYFGPGTRLTVT.

V usage is TRBV3-1 (or the pseudogene TRBV3-2) and J usage is TRBJ2-3; 8 bases line up with TRBD1. The CDR3 has 16 residues. In germline, CDR1 is LGHDT, CDR2 YNNKEL (reference sequence). V lost 5 bases to trimming and J lost 4 bases; unmatched junction nucleotides: 11. This chain's CDR3 is CASSFRTGLRSDTQYF. The CDR3 DNA sequence: TGTGCCAGCAGCTTCAGGACAGGGTTGAGGTCAGATACGCAGTATTTT.

This clone was found once. This sequence joins TRBV6-6 and TRBJ1-1; unclear D gene. The CDR3 length is 12 residues. The germline gives CDR1 MNHNY, CDR2 SVGAGI (reference sequence). Between the trimmed V and J ends, which lost 2 bases and 11 bases, there was a span of 12 bases. The CDR3 region has the DNA TGTGCCAGCAGTTACCGCAGTCGTGAGGCTTTCTTT. As protein: CASSYRSREAFF.

The chain employs TRBV12-3 or TRBV12-4 and TRBJ1-5; D gene ambiguous. The CDR3 covers 13 residues. V was clipped by 1 base and J by 5 bases, with 6 bases between them. The CDR3 DNA reads TGTGCCAGCAGTTTAGAGACCGATCAGCCCCAGCATTTT. It translates to CASSLETDQPQHF.

The chain carries TRBV14 and TRBJ2-3, with TRBD1 matching over 7 bases. The V gene end was trimmed by 4 bases and the J gene end by 2 bases; junction bases not matched to a gene: 3. Germline assignment: CDR1 SGHDN and CDR2 FVKESK. CDR3 length equals 14 residues. The CDR3, as DNA: TGTGCCAGCAGCCGGGACAGAGTCACAGATACGCAGTATTTT. This gives the protein CASSRDRVTDTQYF.

This rearrangement joins TRBV27 to TRBJ2-3; D uncertain. This CDR3 has 14 amino acids. The V gene's germline CDR1 is MNHEY and CDR2 SMNVEV (reference sequence). V dropped 3 bases and J dropped 6 bases, with 13 bases sitting between them. The CDR3 spells CASSLEGFGDTQYF. The CDR3 DNA reads TGTGCCAGCAGTTTGGAAGGGTTTGGTGATACGCAGTATTTT.

This chain uses TRBV7-3 with TRBJ1-1; D gene uncertain. From germline, CDR1 is SGHTA and CDR2 FQGTGA. There are 13 residues in the CDR3. V lost 3 bases and J lost 4, with 9 bases in between. This chain's CDR3 is CASSFRKGTEAFF. In nucleotides, the CDR3 is TGTGCCAGCAGCTTCCGGAAGGGCACTGAAGCTTTCTTT.

The chain uses TRBV5-1 and TRBJ2-7; 8 bases are a match to TRBD2. Germline lookup yields CDR1 SGHRS and CDR2 YFSETQ. After removal of 4 bases from V and 5 bases from J, the junction contained 5 bases not matched to a gene. The CDR3 runs 13 residues. The CDR3 sequence: CASSRGGLDEQYF. CDR3 DNA sequence: TGCGCCAGCAGCCGGGGGGGTCTGGACGAGCAGTACTTC.

V gene TRBV11-3 combines with J gene TRBJ1-2, with 7 positions matching TRBD1. This CDR3 has 13 amino acids. The ends lost 3 bases at V and 6 bases at J; junction bases unmatched: 4. Germline V lookup: CDR1 SGHNT, CDR2 YENEEA. CDR3 DNA sequence: TGTGCCAGCAGCTTTTTCCAGGGGGATGGCTACACCTTC. Amino acids: CASSFFQGDGYTF.